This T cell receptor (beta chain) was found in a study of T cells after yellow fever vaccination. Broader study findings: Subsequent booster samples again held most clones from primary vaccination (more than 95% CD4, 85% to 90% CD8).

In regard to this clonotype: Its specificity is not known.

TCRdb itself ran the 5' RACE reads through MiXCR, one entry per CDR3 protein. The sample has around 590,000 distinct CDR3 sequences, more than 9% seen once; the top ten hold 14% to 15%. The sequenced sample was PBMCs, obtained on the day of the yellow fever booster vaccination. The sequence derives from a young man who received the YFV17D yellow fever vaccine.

CDR3: CAWSAHGSWEGEKLFF. The DNA of the CDR3 is TGTGCCTGGAGTGCCCATGGTTCGTGGGAAGGTGAAAAACTGTTTTTT. The chain recombines TRBV30 with TRBJ1-4; D is unresolved. V was trimmed by 1 base and J by 7 bases, leaving 19 bases between them. The germline V gene has CDR1 GTSNPN and CDR2 SVGIG (reference sequence). This CDR3 is 16 amino acids long. The full variable domain, completed using reference TRBV30 and TRBJ1-4, is SQTIHQWPATLVQPVGSPLSLECTVEGTSNPNLYWYRQAAGRGLQLLFYSVGIGQISSEVPQNLSASRPQDRQFILSSKKLLLSDSGFYLCAWSAHGSWEGEKLFFGSGTQLSVL.